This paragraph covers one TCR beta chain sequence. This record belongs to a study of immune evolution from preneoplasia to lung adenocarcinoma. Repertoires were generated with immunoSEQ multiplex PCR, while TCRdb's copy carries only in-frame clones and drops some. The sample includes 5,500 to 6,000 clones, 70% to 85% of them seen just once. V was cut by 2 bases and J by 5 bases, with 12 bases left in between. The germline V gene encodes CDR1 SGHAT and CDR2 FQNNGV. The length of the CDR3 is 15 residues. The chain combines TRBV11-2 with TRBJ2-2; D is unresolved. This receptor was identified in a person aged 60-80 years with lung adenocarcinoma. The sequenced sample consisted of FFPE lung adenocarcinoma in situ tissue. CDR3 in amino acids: CASSLNFRQTGELFF. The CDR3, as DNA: TGTGCCAGCAGCTTAAACTTTCGGCAGACCGGGGAGCTGTTTTTT.